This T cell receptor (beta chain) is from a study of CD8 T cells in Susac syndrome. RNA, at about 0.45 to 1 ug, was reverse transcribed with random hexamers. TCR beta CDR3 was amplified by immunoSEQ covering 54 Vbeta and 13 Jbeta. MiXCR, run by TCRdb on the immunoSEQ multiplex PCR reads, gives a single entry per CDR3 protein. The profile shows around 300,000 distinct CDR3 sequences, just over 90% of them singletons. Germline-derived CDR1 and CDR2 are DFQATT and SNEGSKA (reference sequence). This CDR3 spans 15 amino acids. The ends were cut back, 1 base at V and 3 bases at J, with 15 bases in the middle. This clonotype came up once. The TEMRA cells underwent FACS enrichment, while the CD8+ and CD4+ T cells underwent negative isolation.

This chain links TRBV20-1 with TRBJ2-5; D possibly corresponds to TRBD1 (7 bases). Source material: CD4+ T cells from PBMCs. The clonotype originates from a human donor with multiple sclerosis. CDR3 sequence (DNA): TGCAGTGCTAGAGGGGGCAGGGGGGCTGAAGAGACCCAGTACTTC. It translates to CSARGGRGAEETQYF.